The rows below give T cell receptor beta chains drawn from one sample of a study of T-cell reconstitution after alpha-beta-depleted transplantation in children. Each CDR3 protein gets one entry after TCRdb re-called the PCR reads with MiXCR. In the table there are several thousand distinct CDR3 sequences, about 8.2% of which are singletons. The sequences come from PBMCs, mostly from graft donor cells, collected 180 days after TCRalphabeta/CD19-depleted stem cell transplant. These receptors all come from a male patient aged 2 to 9 who had a stem cell transplant for acute lymphoblastic leukemia, so the T cells may come from the graft donor. Both conserved end residues are part of each CDR3. The order of the fields is V gene, J gene, D gene, clone size, CDR3 protein, CDR3 DNA. The D gene is left open where the match is weak. Rows give clone size only sometimes, using once, few, many, or a class for an expanded clone.

TRBV5-1,TRBJ2-3,TRBD2,large,CASSLLRESTDTQYF,TGCGCCAGCAGCTTGCTGCGGGAGTCCACAGATACGCAGTATTTT
TRBV6-5,TRBJ1-4,NA,many,CASRQDPNEKLFF,TGTGCCAGCCGACAGGACCCTAATGAAAAACTGTTTTTT
TRBV20-1,TRBJ2-1,NA,many,CSARPVGSRGYNEQFF,TGCAGTGCTAGACCCGTCGGGTCGCGTGGATACAATGAGCAGTTCTTC
TRBV28,TRBJ2-5,NA,medium-sized,CASSRDEVTAYQETQYF,TGTGCCAGCAGCCGAGACGAGGTTACAGCCTACCAAGAGACCCAGTACTTC
TRBV7-9,TRBJ2-1,TRBD2,medium-sized,CASSLGAGGRNEQFF,TGTGCCAGCAGCCTGGGGGCGGGAGGGAGGAATGAGCAGTTCTTC
TRBV6-1,TRBJ1-1,NA,many,CASTEGGNTEAFF,TGTGCCAGCACCGAAGGGGGGAACACTGAAGCTTTCTTT
TRBV29-1,TRBJ2-2,NA,large,CSVEGGQRTGELFF,TGCAGCGTTGAAGGCGGGCAGCGCACCGGGGAGCTGTTTTTT
TRBV7-9,TRBJ2-7,NA,many,CASSAQVWGSYEQYF,TGTGCCAGCAGCGCGCAGGTATGGGGCTCCTACGAGCAGTACTTC
TRBV7-9,TRBJ2-1,NA,many,CASSYVGNEQFF,TGTGCCAGCAGCTACGTGGGCAATGAGCAGTTCTTC
TRBV29-1,TRBJ1-2,NA,medium-sized,CSVWLGNYGYTF,TGCAGCGTATGGTTAGGAAACTATGGCTACACCTTC
TRBV3-1,TRBJ1-5,NA,medium-sized,CASSQDPGGVQPQHF,TGTGCCAGCAGCCAAGATCCCGGGGGCGTCCAGCCCCAGCATTTT
TRBV10-3,TRBJ1-2,NA,many,CAISDWGGYGYTF,TGTGCCATCAGTGATTGGGGGGGCTATGGCTACACCTTC
TRBV27,TRBJ1-3,NA,many,CASSLAAAQPHSGNTIYF,TGTGCCAGCAGTTTGGCTGCGGCCCAGCCTCATTCTGGAAACACCATATATTTT
TRBV12-5,TRBJ2-5,NA,many,CASGQRAGETQYF,TGTGCTAGTGGTCAGAGGGCTGGGGAGACCCAGTACTTC
TRBV6-5,TRBJ1-1,TRBD1,many,CASSSFGQGATEAFF,TGTGCCAGCAGTTCTTTCGGACAGGGGGCCACTGAAGCTTTCTTT
TRBV12-3/TRBV12-4,TRBJ1-1,NA,many,CASSLLYNTEAFF,TGTGCCAGCAGTCTGTTATATAACACTGAAGCTTTCTTT
TRBV6-5,TRBJ2-7,NA,hyperexpanded,CASSWGPASNDEQYF,TGTGCCAGCAGTTGGGGACCGGCTAGCAACGACGAGCAGTACTTC
TRBV7-2,TRBJ2-1,TRBD2,many,CASSLSAGVDNEQFF,TGTGCCAGCAGCTTATCAGCGGGAGTCGACAATGAGCAGTTCTTC
TRBV5-1,TRBJ2-7,NA,many,CASSEDSLLSYEQYF,TGCGCCAGCAGCGAGGACAGCCTACTCTCCTACGAGCAGTACTTC
TRBV2,TRBJ2-5,TRBD2,many,CASSELAREQETQYF,TGTGCCAGCAGTGAATTAGCGCGGGAGCAAGAGACCCAGTACTTC
TRBV12-3/TRBV12-4,TRBJ2-5,TRBD1,medium-sized,CASSPTGVETQYF,TGTGCCAGCAGTCCGACAGGGGTAGAGACCCAGTACTTC
TRBV7-9,TRBJ2-7,TRBD2,many,CASSLGLAETYEQYF,TGTGCCAGCAGCCTCGGACTAGCGGAAACCTACGAGCAGTACTTC
TRBV5-8,TRBJ1-5,TRBD1,many,CASSKGQTNNQPQHF,TGTGCCAGCAGCAAGGGACAGACGAACAATCAGCCCCAGCATTTT
TRBV7-2,TRBJ2-4,TRBD2,many,CASSVSGRAPAKNIQYF,TGTGCCAGCAGCGTTAGCGGGAGGGCCCCAGCCAAAAACATTCAGTACTTC
TRBV29-1,TRBJ2-4,NA,many,CSVEDLGEVENIQYF,TGCAGCGTTGAAGATCTCGGAGAGGTGGAGAACATTCAGTACTTC
TRBV20-1,TRBJ1-1,NA,medium-sized,CSASETNTEAFF,TGCAGTGCTAGTGAAACTAACACTGAAGCTTTCTTT
TRBV24-1,TRBJ1-1,TRBD1,medium-sized,CATSDTTGMNTEAFF,TGTGCCACCAGTGATACGACAGGGATGAACACTGAAGCTTTCTTT
TRBV5-1,TRBJ2-7,NA,medium-sized,CASAEAAPTYEQYF,TGCGCCAGCGCCGAGGCAGCGCCCACCTACGAGCAGTACTTC
TRBV5-5,TRBJ2-1,TRBD2,many,CAISSGPFNEQFF,TGTGCCATCTCTAGCGGGCCATTCAATGAGCAGTTCTTC
TRBV7-9,TRBJ2-7,NA,many,CASSRGGESYEQYF,TGTGCCAGCAGCCGAGGGGGGGAATCCTACGAGCAGTACTTC
TRBV5-1,TRBJ2-3,NA,NA,CASSFEGADTQYF,TGCGCCAGCAGCTTCGAAGGGGCAGATACGCAGTATTTT
TRBV20-1,TRBJ2-5,NA,NA,CSALRGTQEETQYF,TGCAGTGCCCTTCGTGGGACACAGGAAGAGACCCAGTACTTC
TRBV5-1,TRBJ2-7,TRBD1,medium-sized,CASSYRGRTDEQYF,TGCGCCAGCAGTTACAGGGGGCGCACGGACGAGCAGTACTTC
TRBV2,TRBJ2-3,TRBD2,many,CASRVAGGPNTQYF,TGTGCCAGCAGGGTAGCGGGAGGCCCCAATACGCAGTATTTT
TRBV5-6,TRBJ2-7,NA,NA,CARSPGGLGEQYF,TGTGCCAGGAGCCCCGGGGGGCTCGGCGAGCAGTACTTC
TRBV10-3,TRBJ1-6,NA,many,CAISGGTSSPLHF,TGTGCCATCAGCGGAGGGACTTCTTCACCCCTCCACTTT
TRBV7-9,TRBJ1-6,NA,many,CASSFHQGSNSPLHF,TGTGCCAGCAGCTTTCACCAGGGCAGCAATTCACCCCTCCACTTT
TRBV9,TRBJ2-1,TRBD2,medium-sized,CASSVVLLAGDNNEQFF,TGTGCCAGCAGCGTAGTTCTCCTAGCGGGAGACAACAATGAGCAGTTCTTC
TRBV7-9,TRBJ2-3,NA,many,CASSLAPADTQYF,TGTGCCAGCAGCTTAGCCCCCGCAGATACGCAGTATTTT
TRBV5-1,TRBJ2-3,TRBD2,medium-sized,CASSLEREGDTQYF,TGCGCCAGCAGCTTGGAGAGGGAGGGAGATACGCAGTATTTT
TRBV12-3/TRBV12-4,TRBJ2-3,NA,many,CASSPGWDLSTDTQYF,TGTGCCAGCAGTCCAGGCTGGGACCTCAGCACAGATACGCAGTATTTT
TRBV7-9,TRBJ1-1,TRBD1,many,CASSRSRGGNTEAFF,TGTGCCAGCAGCCGATCCAGGGGGGGGAACACTGAAGCTTTCTTT
TRBV7-9,TRBJ2-3,NA,medium-sized,CASSPGVSGDTQYF,TGTGCCAGCAGTCCAGGGGTTTCGGGAGATACGCAGTATTTT
TRBV18,TRBJ1-4,NA,many,CASSPGVEKLFF,TGTGCCAGCTCACCAGGGGTGGAAAAACTGTTTTTT
TRBV5-1,TRBJ2-5,TRBD2,many,CASSLGLAGLAEETQYF,TGCGCCAGCAGCTTGGGACTAGCGGGATTGGCCGAAGAGACCCAGTACTTC
TRBV7-6,TRBJ2-5,NA,many,CASSLAPRPGGKETQYF,TGTGCCAGCAGCTTAGCGCCCCGTCCAGGGGGGAAAGAGACCCAGTACTTC